The TCR beta chain described here comes from a study of a mutant IDH1 vaccine in newly diagnosed glioma. Across the whole study: Averaging approximately 42 years of age, treated patients were approximately 60% male and around 40% female. Beforehand, treatment had been radiotherapy, temozolomide, or both; the majority received both.

Specified time point: week 5, during vaccination. Each dose delivered 300 ug of mutant IDH1 20-mer peptide subcutaneously with imiquimod. This clone appeared a few times. Its antigen is as yet unknown. Germline CDR1 reads MDHEN; CDR2 reads SYDVKM. The V gene lost 4 bases and the J gene lost 0 bases, with 15 bases spanning the gap. This CDR3 is built from 16 residues. Some clones are missing from TCRdb's copy, which holds only in-frame ones; the method was immunoSEQ multiplex PCR. The sample consists of about 50,000 clones, 80% to 90% of them appearing once. The chain uses TRBV28 and TRBJ1-1; D gene ambiguous. This receptor was taken from a woman in her fifties or sixties with glioma. The starting material was PBMCs, obtained from a glioma patient whose treatment included an IDH1 peptide vaccine. The CDR3 bases are TGTGCCAGCAGTTCTCCCGGGCAGACCATGAACACTGAAGCTTTCTTT. It codes for CASSSPGQTMNTEAFF.